The TCR beta chain under discussion was sequenced for a study of blood T cell repertoires in COVID-19. Source study methods: Estimates of nucleated cell counts were drawn from the amplification of reference gene primers. Profiling relied on immunoSEQ multiplex PCR, and the TCRdb table lists in-frame clones only, not all of them. The V and J calls and clone size were taken over from that table, and D and trimming were inferred from the DNA. The sample shows 65,000 or so clones, approximately 88% of them seen only once. CDR1 is SGDLS and CDR2 is YYNGEE in the germline V gene. The CDR3 contains 15 residues. Between the trimmed V and J ends, which lost 4 bases and 4 bases, there was a span of 15 bases. By proportion, this clone is medium-sized.

The sample taken for sequencing was peripheral blood. The clonotype comes from a young man with COVID-19, enrolled during active disease. The rearrangement joins TRBV9 to TRBJ1-5; D remains ambiguous. The CDR3 bases are TGTGCCAGCAGCCAAACCGGACGGGAAAATCAGCCCCAGCATTTT. Its protein product is CASSQTGRENQPQHF.